The 17 T cell receptor beta chains listed next were all sequenced from one sample in a study of cytomegalovirus exposure and HLA in healthy donors. Use of 60 Vbeta and 13 Jbeta primers characterized the PCR. The repertoire was sequenced with immunoSEQ multiplex PCR; TCRdb's copy has only in-frame clones and lacks some. The sample includes about 90,000 clones, under 85% of them seen just once. The sample taken for sequencing was PBMCs. Source of these receptors: a boy aged 5-17 years in good health and CMV-seronegative.

This clone was seen a handful of times. The chain has TRBV7-2 and TRBJ2-7; 9 bases fit TRBD2. The CDR3 sequence is 16 residues long. The ends lost 5 bases at V and 2 bases at J; junction bases unmatched: 10. Germline CDR1 reads SGHTA; CDR2 reads FQGNSA. CDR3 nucleotide sequence: TGTGCCAGCAGCCCGAGGGTTGCTAGCGGGACCTACGAGCAGTACTTC. Its protein product is CASSPRVASGTYEQYF.

This clone appeared a few times. The J gene is TRBJ2-5, the V gene TRBV29-1, with D possibly being TRBD1 (5 bases). This CDR3 has 13 residues. Germline CDR1 reads SQVTM; CDR2 reads ANQGSEA. V was cut by 2 bases and J by 4 bases, with 11 bases left in between. CDR3 protein: CSVETGSRETQYF. In DNA, the CDR3 is TGCAGCGTTGAAACAGGCAGCCGAGAGACCCAGTACTTC. Filled out from reference TRBV29-1 and TRBJ2-5, the complete variable domain reads SAVISQKPSRDICQRGTSLTIQCQVDSQVTMMFWYRQQPGQSLTLIATANQGSEATYESGFVIDKFPISRPNLTFSTLTVSNMSPEDSSIYLCSVETGSRETQYFGPGTRLLVL.

The chain uses TRBV19 and TRBJ1-2; 10 bases are shared with TRBD1. Germline V gene sequence: CDR1 LNHDA, CDR2 SQIVND (reference sequence). The CDR3 runs to 14 residues. The J segment lost 3 bases and the V segment lost 7 bases, leaving 5 bases of the junction unmatched. CDR3 in DNA: TGTGCCAGTACCACGACAGGGGGCGACTATGGCTACACCTTC. Translating it yields CASTTTGGDYGYTF.

The chain joins TRBV6-5 to TRBJ2-7; TRBD1 agrees at 8 bases. Germline V lookup: CDR1 MNHEY, CDR2 SVGAGI. This CDR3 has 13 residues. The J segment lost 5 bases and the V segment lost 6 bases, leaving 6 bases of the junction unmatched. This chain's CDR3 is CASRWTGSHEQYF. CDR3 nucleotide sequence: TGTGCCAGCAGGTGGACAGGGAGCCACGAGCAGTACTTC.

This clone came up a few times. The chain combines TRBV7-6 with TRBJ2-1; D might be TRBD2 (6 bases). The CDR3 is 15 residues long. V was pared by 0 bases and J by 4 bases, with 10 bases between. Germline V lookup: CDR1 SGHVS, CDR2 FNYEAQ. CDR3 region: CASSLAGGRYNEQFF. CDR3 bases: TGTGCCAGCAGCTTAGCGGGAGGCAGGTACAATGAGCAGTTCTTC. Full variable domain (outside the CDR3, taken from reference TRBV7-6 and TRBJ2-1): GAGVSQSPRYKVTKRGQDVALRCDPISGHVSLYWYRQALGQGPEFLTYFNYEAQQDKSGLPNDRFSAERPEGSISTLTIQRTEQRDSAMYRCASSLAGGRYNEQFFGPGTRLTVL.

The chain uses TRBV18 and TRBJ1-1; 9 bases line up with TRBD1. The V segment lost 5 bases and the J segment 5 bases; nucleotides outside the gene matches: 6. Germline loops: CDR1 KGHSH, CDR2 LQKENI. The CDR3 extends over 14 amino acids. The CDR3 protein is CASSTGQGRTEAFF. The CDR3 DNA is TGTGCCAGCTCAACTGGACAGGGGAGGACTGAAGCTTTCTTT.

J is TRBJ1-3 and V is TRBV4-1, with D maybe TRBD1 (6 bases). Germline CDR1 reads MGHRA; CDR2 reads YSYEKL. The CDR3 is 16 residues long. Trimming pared 2 bases from V and 0 bases from J, leaving 11 bases between. The DNA for the CDR3 is TGCGCCAGCAGCCAACCGGGACAAGGCTCTGGAAACACCATATATTTT. Protein: CASSQPGQGSGNTIYF.

The chain joins TRBV7-9 to TRBJ2-1, with TRBD2 identical over 9 bases. V gave up 6 bases and J gave up 2 bases; unmatched junction bases: 2. In germline, CDR1 is SEHNR, CDR2 FQNEAQ (reference sequence). This CDR3 is built from 14 residues. The CDR3 bases are TGTGCCAGCAGTCTAGCGGGGACCTACAATGAGCAGTTCTTC. Residues: CASSLAGTYNEQFF.

This clone came up once. The V call is TRBV5-6, the J call TRBJ2-7, with TRBD1 identical over 9 bases. This CDR3 region has 14 residues. Germline lookup yields CDR1 SGHDT and CDR2 YYEEEE. V was clipped by 0 bases and J by 6 bases; unmatched bases: 4. CDR3 nucleotide sequence: TGTGCCAGCAGCTTGGACAGGGGGCCGAGCGAGCAGTACTTC. Protein: CASSLDRGPSEQYF.

The rearrangement links TRBV2 to TRBJ1-2; 10 bases fit TRBD1. V was pared by 2 bases and J by 6 bases, with 3 bases of the junction left unmatched. CDR3 length: 14 amino acids. Germline V gene data show CDR1 as SNHLY and CDR2 as FYNNEI. CDR3 in DNA: TGTGCCAGCAGTGAATTGGGGACAGGGGATGGCTACACCTTC. This codes for CASSELGTGDGYTF.

V and J are TRBV7-2 and TRBJ2-5; D not resolved. Trimming removed 11 bases at V and 3 bases at J, with 10 bases between. There are 11 residues in the CDR3. The germline V gene has CDR1 SGHTA and CDR2 FQGNSA. DNA of the CDR3: TGTGCCGGGCCCCAAAAAGAGACCCAGTACTTC. Translating gives CAGPQKETQYF.

Written as DNA, the CDR3 is TGTGCCAGCAGTTTTAGCACCCGAGAGCAGTTCTTC. Protein sequence: CASSFSTREQFF. J is TRBJ2-1 and V is TRBV27; D uncertain. This CDR3 region has 12 residues. Trimming removed 3 bases at V and 10 bases at J, with 10 bases between. The germline CDR1 and CDR2 sequences are MNHEY and SMNVEV (reference sequence).

This sequence joins TRBV9 and TRBJ1-2; TRBD1 is a possible D gene (5 bases). This CDR3 has 15 amino acids. Germline CDR1 is SGDLS and CDR2 is YYNGEE. Deletions cut 4 bases from V and 8 bases from J, with 21 bases between. This CDR3 is CASSKAGGYGSGYTF. For the CDR3, the DNA is TGTGCCAGCAGCAAAGCGGGGGGGTATGGCTCAGGCTACACCTTC.

This clone was seen more than once but under ten times. The V gene is TRBV7-9, the J gene TRBJ2-5, with D tentatively TRBD2 (5 bases). The V gene lost 3 bases and the J gene lost 5 bases, with 16 bases spanning the gap. The CDR3 covers 15 residues. Germline values: CDR1 SEHNR, CDR2 FQNEAQ (reference sequence). The CDR3 region is CASSFVRGPGETQYF. In DNA form, the CDR3 reads TGTGCCAGCAGCTTTGTACGGGGTCCGGGGGAGACCCAGTACTTC.

This chain joins TRBV18 and TRBJ1-1; D gene ambiguous. Trimming took off 2 bases at V and 0 bases at J, with 4 bases between the two ends. This CDR3 comprises 13 residues. Germline CDR1 and CDR2: KGHSH and LQKENI. CDR3 nucleotides: TGTGCCAGCTCACCAGACATGAACACTGAAGCTTTCTTT. It is translated as CASSPDMNTEAFF.

In its sample, this clone was seen once. The chain combines TRBV29-1 with TRBJ1-3; D is uncertain. CDR3 length: 13 residues. With 4 bases removed from V and 1 base from J, the gap between germline ends came to 8 bases. Germline V gene lookup returns CDR1 SQVTM and CDR2 ANQGSEA. The CDR3 region has the DNA TGCAGCGTTGTAGAGCGTTCTGGAAACACCATATATTTT. This encodes CSVVERSGNTIYF.

The V and J genes are TRBV5-1 and TRBJ1-2; 7 positions agree with TRBD1. V shed 0 bases, J shed 8 bases, and the junction held 10 bases outside the gene matches. The germline V gene encodes CDR1 SGHRS and CDR2 YFSETQ. The CDR3 runs 15 residues. The CDR3 region is CASSLARQGVTGYTF. DNA of the CDR3: TGCGCCAGCAGCTTGGCACGGCAGGGGGTCACCGGCTACACCTTC.